This T cell receptor beta chain is drawn from a study of control samples from healthy donors and cancer patients. The data were produced by immunoSEQ multiplex PCR, yet TCRdb's version contains in-frame clones alone and is incomplete. The sample has 130,000 or so clones; roughly 91% are singletons. Germline V CDR1 and CDR2: MNHNY, SVGAGI (reference sequence). CDR3 length equals 11 residues. The V segment lost 5 bases and the J segment 14 bases; nucleotides outside the gene matches: 5. Sequenced: PBMCs. The rearrangement joins TRBV6-6 to TRBJ1-4, with 7 bases fitting TRBD1. This TCR was recovered from a man aged 50 or older with head and neck cancer. Written as DNA, the CDR3 is TGTGCCAGCAGTATCGACAGGGCCCTGTTTTTT. This encodes CASSIDRALFF.